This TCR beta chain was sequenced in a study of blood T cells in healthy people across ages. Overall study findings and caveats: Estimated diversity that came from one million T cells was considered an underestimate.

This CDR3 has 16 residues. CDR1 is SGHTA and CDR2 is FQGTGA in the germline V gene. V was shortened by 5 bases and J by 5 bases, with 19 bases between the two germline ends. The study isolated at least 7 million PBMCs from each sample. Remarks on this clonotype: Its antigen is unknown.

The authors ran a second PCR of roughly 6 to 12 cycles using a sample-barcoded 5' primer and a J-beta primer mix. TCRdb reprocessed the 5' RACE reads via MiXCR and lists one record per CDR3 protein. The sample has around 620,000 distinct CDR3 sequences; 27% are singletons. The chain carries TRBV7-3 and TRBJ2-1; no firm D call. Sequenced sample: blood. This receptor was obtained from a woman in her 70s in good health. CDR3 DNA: TGTGCCAGCAGCCCCGGTCGGTCTATTGGTAACAATGAGCAGTTCTTC. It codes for CASSPGRSIGNNEQFF.